This T cell receptor beta chain comes out of a study of vaccination effects on CD4 cells after COVID-19. The method was immunoSEQ multiplex PCR; TCRdb's version includes in-frame clones alone and lacks a portion of them. The data show 80,000 to 95,000 clones, roughly 80% seen once. Using viral peptide pools, the ViraFEST assay grew out antigen-specific CD4+ T cells prior to sequencing. Subsequent to roughly 9 days of culture, CD4+ T cells were isolated. As their vaccination, participants received two doses of either BNT162b2 or mRNA-1273. A single count supports this clone. Its target is not known. This CDR3 spans 17 amino acids.

The rearrangement links TRBV21-1 to TRBJ1-1; no DNA check was done on the table's D call, TRBD1. TRBV21-1 is marked as a pseudogene. Sequencing was performed on CD4+ T cells from PBMCs cultured with HCoV-OC43 spike peptides, taken after COVID-19 vaccination. Subset described: HCoV-OC43 spike overlapping peptide pool stimulation. The sequence came from a human donor who received a COVID-19 vaccine. The CDR3 DNA reads TGTGCCAGCAGCAGCCGGGACAGAAACCCATTGAACACTGAAGCTTTCTTT. Its translation is CASSSRDRNPLNTEAFF.